What follows describes a single T cell receptor (beta chain). Its antigen is as yet unknown. This entry comes from a study of radiotherapy plus CTLA-4 blockade in lung cancer. For the study at large: Objective response rate was 18%; disease control rate, about 28%. The study, taken as a whole, reports: In blood, tumor-derived TCR clones expanded after radiotherapy plus ipilimumab. Strongest reported response predictors: early blood clone changes and post-radiation interferon-beta.

Patients had chemo-refractory metastatic non-small-cell lung cancer and received focal radiation plus CTLA-4 blockade that used ipilimumab. Here immunoSEQ multiplex PCR was the method, and the copy in TCRdb shows in-frame clones only, minus some. Here the sample spans about 60,000 clones, over 70% being singletons. Germline V gene sequence: CDR1 MNHEY, CDR2 SVGAGI. CDR3 size: 15 residues. V dropped 6 bases and J dropped 7 bases, with 16 bases sitting between them. The material was peripheral blood, obtained from a patient treated with radiotherapy plus ipilimumab. The TCR was taken from a human donor with non-small cell lung cancer who had a partial response to radiotherapy plus ipilimumab. The V and J genes are TRBV6-5 and TRBJ1-6, with D possibly being TRBD1 (5 bases). The DNA of the CDR3 is TGTGCCAGCAGCCGGGGGGATCCCACCAATTCACCCCTCCACTTT. As protein: CASSRGDPTNSPLHF.